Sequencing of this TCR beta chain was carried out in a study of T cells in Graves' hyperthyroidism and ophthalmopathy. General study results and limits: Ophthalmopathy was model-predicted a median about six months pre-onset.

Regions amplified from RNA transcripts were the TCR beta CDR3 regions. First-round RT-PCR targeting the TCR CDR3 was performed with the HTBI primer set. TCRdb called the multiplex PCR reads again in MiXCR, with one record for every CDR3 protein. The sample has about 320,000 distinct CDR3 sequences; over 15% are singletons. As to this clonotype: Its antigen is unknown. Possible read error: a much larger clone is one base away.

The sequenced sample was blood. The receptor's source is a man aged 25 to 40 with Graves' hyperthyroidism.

CDR3 protein: CASRRKYMGGELFF. CDR3 DNA sequence: TGTGCCAGCAGGCGGAAGTATATGGGCGGGGAGCTGTTTTTT. This chain links TRBV12-3 or TRBV12-4 with TRBJ2-2; D gene unclear. The V and J ends lost 6 bases and 7 bases respectively, with 15 bases between them. The CDR3 has 14 residues.